The 21 T cell receptor beta chains below were found in one sample sequenced in a study of blood T cell repertoires in COVID-19 (dated by TCRdb to 2020 to 2021). Receptors were amplified or captured by the immunoSEQ multiplex PCR assay. The table was pulled from immuneACCESS by TCRdb, which kept in-frame rearrangements only. Such tables lose some clones; where checked, under half of the loss comes from unresolved V genes, and the rest has no known cause. The sample yields some 140,000 clones; roughly four fifths were counted once. The leading ten clones occupy 10% to 11% of the sample. What was sequenced was peripheral blood. All receptors derive from a human donor in a cohort sampled during active COVID-19.

The rearrangement joins TRBV11-2 to TRBJ1-1; 7 positions match TRBD1. In germline, CDR1 is SGHAT, CDR2 FQNNGV. This CDR3 is 13 amino acids long. The junction had 1 base not matched to a gene; V was cut back by 3 bases and J by 3 bases. The CDR3 spells CASSFTGDTEAFF. Here the CDR3 DNA reads TGTGCCAGCAGCTTCACAGGGGACACTGAAGCTTTCTTT.

This sequence joins TRBV5-1 and TRBJ1-2; D may be TRBD1 (6 bases). CDR3 length: 13 amino acids. Trimming shortened V by 0 bases and J by 7 bases, and 10 bases separated the two germline ends. Germline CDR1 is SGHRS and CDR2 is YFSETQ. The CDR3 reads CASSLAGDGGYTF. In nucleotides, the CDR3 is TGCGCCAGCAGCTTGGCAGGGGATGGTGGCTACACCTTC. Supplemented by reference TRBV5-1 and TRBJ1-2, the full variable domain reads KAGVTQTPRYLIKTRGQQVTLSCSPISGHRSVSWYQQTPGQGLQFLFEYFSETQRNKGNFPGRFSGRQFSNSRSEMNVSTLELGDSALYLCASSLAGDGGYTFGSGTRLTVV.

The chain joins TRBV4-1 to TRBJ2-5; 10 bases fit TRBD2. Trimming removed 2 bases from V and 2 bases from J; junction bases left unmatched: 5. The germline V gene has CDR1 MGHRA and CDR2 YSYEKL. CDR3 size: 16 residues. DNA for the CDR3: TGCGCCAGCAGCCAATTCGAGCGGGGGGGACAAGAGACCCAGTACTTC. Amino acids: CASSQFERGGQETQYF.

The genes are TRBV5-6 and TRBJ1-6; D is possibly TRBD1 (6 bases). The length of the CDR3 is 14 residues. Trimming removed 3 bases at V and 7 bases at J, with 11 bases between. Germline values: CDR1 SGHDT, CDR2 YYEEEE. This CDR3 reads CASSWDMTNSPLHF. CDR3 nucleotides: TGTGCCAGCAGCTGGGACATGACAAATTCACCCCTCCACTTT.

The gene calls are TRBV14 and TRBJ1-4, with TRBD1 matching 9 bases. Germline loops: CDR1 SGHDN, CDR2 FVKESK. Trimming at V came to 4 bases and at J to 7 bases, leaving 10 bases not matched to a gene. CDR3 length: 16 amino acids. This CDR3 reads CASSLDFGTGSEKLFF. CDR3 bases: TGTGCCAGCAGCCTCGATTTCGGGACAGGGAGTGAAAAACTGTTTTTT. Drawing the rest from reference TRBV14 and TRBJ1-4, the complete variable domain is EAGVTQFPSHSVIEKGQTVTLRCDPISGHDNLYWYRRVMGKEIKFLLHFVKESKQDESGMPNNRFLAERTGGTYSTLKVQPAELEDSGVYFCASSLDFGTGSEKLFFGSGTQLSVL.

The chain is built from TRBV2 and TRBJ1-6; TRBD1 aligns across 7 bases. The CDR3 covers 15 residues. CDR1 and CDR2 (germline): SNHLY, FYNNEI. V was clipped by 4 bases and J by 7 bases; unmatched bases: 7. In DNA form, the CDR3 reads TGTGCCAGCAGTGGGATCCTGACAGGGAATTCACCCCTCCACTTT. Amino acids: CASSGILTGNSPLHF.

The rearrangement uses TRBV28 and TRBJ2-7; no reliable D call. Germline CDR1 and CDR2: MDHEN and SYDVKM. Deletions cut 5 bases from V and 0 bases from J, with 14 bases between. CDR3 length: 15 amino acids. As DNA, the CDR3 is TGTGCCAGCAGTACACAGATGTTAAGCTCCTACGAGCAGTACTTC. Translating it yields CASSTQMLSSYEQYF.

This sequence joins TRBV5-1 and TRBJ2-5; D gene uncertain. V was pared by 0 bases and J by 0 bases, with 6 bases between. Germline V gene data show CDR1 as SGHRS and CDR2 as YFSETQ. The CDR3 has 14 residues. Here the CDR3 reads CASSLEDYQETQYF. The DNA for the CDR3 is TGCGCCAGCAGCTTGGAAGACTACCAAGAGACCCAGTACTTC.

The V gene is TRBV19, the J gene TRBJ2-7, with a weak D call TRBD2 (5 bases). Germline loops: CDR1 LNHDA, CDR2 SQIVND (reference sequence). V dropped 6 bases and J dropped 0 bases, with 12 bases sitting between them. This CDR3 contains 14 residues. CDR3 sequence: CASRPSSGSYEQYF. Here the CDR3 DNA reads TGTGCCAGTAGACCCTCCAGCGGCTCCTACGAGCAGTACTTC.

This chain connects TRBV28 to TRBJ1-1; D is uncertain. Germline CDR1 reads MDHEN; CDR2 reads SYDVKM. The CDR3 contains 14 residues. V was cut by 5 bases and J by 0 bases, with 10 bases left in between. CDR3: CASSPFVMNTEAFF. The CDR3 DNA reads as TGTGCCAGCAGTCCCTTCGTTATGAACACTGAAGCTTTCTTT.

The chain recombines TRBV5-5 with TRBJ2-5, with a tentative D call TRBD2 (5 bases). The CDR3 is 15 residues long. Germline loops: CDR1 SGHKS, CDR2 YYEKEE (reference sequence). The V gene lost 0 bases and the J gene lost 4 bases, with 13 bases spanning the gap. CDR3 in amino acids: CASSLVGGPPETQYF. CDR3 sequence (DNA): TGTGCCAGCAGCTTGGTCGGAGGCCCCCCAGAGACCCAGTACTTC.

This clone was detected only a few times. The V call is TRBV10-3, the J call TRBJ2-5; the D is unclear. Germline CDR1 is ENHRY and CDR2 is SYGVKD. The CDR3 length is 14 residues. Trimming removed 3 bases at V and 5 bases at J, with 13 bases between. The CDR3 region has the DNA TGTGCCATCAGTGACGAGACACTTGGGGAGACCCAGTACTTC. It encodes CAISDETLGETQYF.

The rearrangement links TRBV6-6 to TRBJ2-7; the D gene is possibly TRBD1 (6 bases). CDR1 is MNHNY and CDR2 is SVGAGI in the germline V gene (reference sequence). V gave up 6 bases and J gave up 2 bases, with 11 bases separating them. This CDR3 is built from 13 residues. CDR3 protein: CASRTGQAYEQYF. CDR3 bases: TGTGCCAGCAGAACGGGACAAGCCTACGAGCAGTACTTC.

The chain links TRBV12-3 or TRBV12-4 to TRBJ2-3; TRBD1 is a possible D gene (6 bases). V lost 6 bases and J lost 4, with 11 bases in between. The CDR3 has 13 amino acids. This chain's CDR3 is CASRINRADTQYF. CDR3 DNA sequence: TGTGCCAGCAGGATCAACAGGGCAGATACGCAGTATTTT.

The genes are TRBV5-1 and TRBJ2-3; 15 bases match TRBD2. The trim removed 3 bases at V and 5 bases at J, leaving 4 bases unmatched. Germline assignment: CDR1 SGHRS and CDR2 YFSETQ. The CDR3 consists of 16 residues. The CDR3: CASSWTSGGAGDTQYF. CDR3 DNA sequence: TGCGCCAGCAGCTGGACTAGCGGGGGGGCAGGAGATACGCAGTATTTT.

The J gene is TRBJ1-3, the V gene TRBV2; possible D gene TRBD1, 5 bases. Trimming took off 3 bases at V and 8 bases at J, with 17 bases between the two ends. Germline CDR1 SNHLY, CDR2 FYNNEI. The CDR3 has 15 amino acids. CDR3 coding DNA: TGTGCCAGCAGTGAGGTAGCCGGAGGGGCTGACACCATATATTTT. Translated: CASSEVAGGADTIYF.

This clone has only a few counts. V usage is TRBV2 and J usage is TRBJ2-7; 10 positions agree with TRBD1. The trim removed 4 bases at V and 5 bases at J, leaving 5 bases unmatched. CDR1 is SNHLY, CDR2 FYNNEI, per germline. The CDR3 covers 14 residues. This CDR3 reads CASSAGTGVNEQYF. The CDR3 DNA sequence: TGTGCCAGCAGTGCCGGGACAGGGGTTAACGAGCAGTACTTC.

V and J are TRBV13 and TRBJ2-5, with 8 bases that match TRBD1. The CDR3 loop spans 14 amino acids. The J segment lost 4 bases and the V segment lost 3 bases, leaving 4 bases of the junction unmatched. Germline V gives CDR1 PRHDT, CDR2 FYEKMQ (reference sequence). Written as DNA, the CDR3 is TGTGCCAGCAGCTTTCAGGGGGCATTAGAGACCCAGTACTTC. Amino acids: CASSFQGALETQYF.

The chain is built from TRBV11-2 and TRBJ1-2; D not certain. CDR1 SGHAT and CDR2 FQNNGV come from the germline V gene. The CDR3 spans 14 residues. V was clipped by 0 bases and J by 1 base, with 6 bases between them. CDR3 residues: CASSLERLNYGYTF. DNA for the CDR3: TGTGCCAGCAGCTTAGAGCGGCTTAACTATGGCTACACCTTC.

The chain recombines TRBV27 with TRBJ1-5, with D uncertain. Trimming removed 3 bases at V and 4 bases at J, with 13 bases between. CDR1 MNHEY and CDR2 SMNVEV come from the germline V gene (reference sequence). The CDR3 length is 15 residues. The CDR3 bases are TGTGCCAGCAGTTTTATATTCGCCAGAAATCAGCCCCAGCATTTT. Translating gives CASSFIFARNQPQHF.

The chain joins TRBV5-1 to TRBJ2-3, with D tentatively TRBD2 (7 bases). Looked up from germline, CDR1 is SGHRS and CDR2 is YFSETQ. V was trimmed by 6 bases and J by 4 bases, leaving 18 bases between them. This CDR3 is built from 15 residues. The CDR3 protein is CASTRSGGGSDTQYF. The CDR3 region has the DNA TGCGCCAGCACCCGCTCGGGGGGCGGGTCAGATACGCAGTATTTT.